This entry describes one TCR beta chain. Its target is not known. The sample is drawn from a study of beta chain features in type 1 diabetes. Overall study results and limits: Diminished insertions and augmented deletions at VDJ junctions characterized type 1 diabetes patients. Cells with high TCR expression could be over-represented by cDNA sequencing.

The authors reverse transcribed all of the isolated RNA, so sequencing captured expressed TCRB transcripts. TCRdb keeps only in-frame clones here, not all; method: immunoSEQ multiplex PCR. This sample has a few hundred thousand clones, with approximately 11% found just once. This clonotype originated in a man younger than 30 in good health. The sample was central memory CD4+ T cells from blood.

The CDR3 is CASMWSGYEQFF. DNA for the CDR3: TGTGCCAGCATGTGGAGCGGCTATGAGCAGTTCTTC. This chain joins TRBV28 and TRBJ2-1; TRBD2 might be the D (5 bases). The length of the CDR3 is 12 residues. V lost 7 bases and J lost 8, with 12 bases in between. Germline assignment: CDR1 MDHEN and CDR2 SYDVKM.